This TCR beta chain was sequenced in a study of T cell responses to AZD1222 COVID-19 vaccine. This clone was observed a single time. Its cognate antigen is unknown. This CDR3 contains 13 residues. Trimming removed 5 bases from V and 0 bases from J, with 6 bases in between. Study findings and constraints: Only a handful of people who got AZD1222 tested seropositive at baseline. It was only after the peak T cell response that any repertoires were sampled. The donor group comprised mostly white British people and more females; the analysis possibly underestimated clonal diversity.

Profiled with immunoSEQ multiplex PCR; TCRdb holds only in-frame clones, not every one. The sample holds roughly 100,000 clones, roughly 90% seen once. J is TRBJ2-3 and V is TRBV12-3 or TRBV12-4, with unresolved D. The TCR was taken from an adult in good health. The sequencing used peripheral blood, collected on day 0 of AZD1222 vaccination. CDR3 bases: TGTGCCAGCAGTGCACCTAGCACAGATACGCAGTATTTT. It encodes CASSAPSTDTQYF.